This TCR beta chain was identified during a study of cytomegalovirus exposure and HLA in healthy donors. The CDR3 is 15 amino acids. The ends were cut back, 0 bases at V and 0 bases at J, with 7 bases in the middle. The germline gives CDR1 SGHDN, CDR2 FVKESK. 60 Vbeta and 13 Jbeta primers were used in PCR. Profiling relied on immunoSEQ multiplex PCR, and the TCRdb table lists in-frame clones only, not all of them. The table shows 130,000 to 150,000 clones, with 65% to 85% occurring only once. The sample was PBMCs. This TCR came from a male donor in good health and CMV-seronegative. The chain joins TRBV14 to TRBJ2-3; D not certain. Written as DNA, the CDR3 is TGTGCCAGCAGCCAAGATCTGGGCAGCACAGATACGCAGTATTTT. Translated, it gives CASSQDLGSTDTQYF.